This entry concerns a single T cell receptor beta chain. The antigen is unknown. TCRdb's table, derived via immunoSEQ multiplex PCR, lists solely in-frame clones and lacks some. The data show some 63,000 clones, with around 83% seen just once and approximately 20% held by the top ten. The CDR3 is made up of 11 amino acids. V was trimmed by 5 bases and J by 1 base, leaving 5 bases between them. CDR1 is DFQATT and CDR2 is SNEGSKA in the germline V gene (reference sequence). The data belong to a study of T cell responses to AZD1222 COVID-19 vaccine. Whole-study results and caveats: The study found Spike-specific TCR breadth and depth rose after two AZD1222 doses.

This clonotype was sampled from an adult in good health. Material: peripheral blood, obtained on day 0 of AZD1222 vaccination. This chain uses TRBV20-1 with TRBJ1-1; D remains unclear. CDR3 bases: TGCAGTGCTTGCACGAACACTGAAGCTTTCTTT. It encodes CSACTNTEAFF.